This T cell receptor (beta chain) was sequenced for a study of OX40 agonist ivuxolimab in advanced cancers. Study findings and constraints: Both blood CD4+ and CD8+ T cells showed clonal growth by week 6 at 0.1 to 3.0 mg/kg.

The CDR3 covers 13 residues. The junction had 6 bases not matched to a gene; V was cut back by 3 bases and J by 9 bases. Germline V gene lookup returns CDR1 MDHEN and CDR2 SYDVKM. The data were produced by immunoSEQ multiplex PCR, yet TCRdb's version contains in-frame clones alone and is incomplete. The table shows tens of thousands of clones, with about 83% occurring only once. Note on this clone: Its target is not known.

V and J are TRBV28 and TRBJ2-3; 7 nucleotides match TRBD2. Here the sequenced sample was CD4+ or CD8+ T cells sorted from blood, taken in a trial of the OX40 agonist ivuxolimab. This TCR was sampled from an adult with an advanced solid tumor such as melanoma, head and neck, liver or kidney cancer. The CDR3 is CASSFPWEGTQYF. Here the CDR3 DNA reads TGTGCCAGCAGTTTCCCTTGGGAGGGAACGCAGTATTTT.